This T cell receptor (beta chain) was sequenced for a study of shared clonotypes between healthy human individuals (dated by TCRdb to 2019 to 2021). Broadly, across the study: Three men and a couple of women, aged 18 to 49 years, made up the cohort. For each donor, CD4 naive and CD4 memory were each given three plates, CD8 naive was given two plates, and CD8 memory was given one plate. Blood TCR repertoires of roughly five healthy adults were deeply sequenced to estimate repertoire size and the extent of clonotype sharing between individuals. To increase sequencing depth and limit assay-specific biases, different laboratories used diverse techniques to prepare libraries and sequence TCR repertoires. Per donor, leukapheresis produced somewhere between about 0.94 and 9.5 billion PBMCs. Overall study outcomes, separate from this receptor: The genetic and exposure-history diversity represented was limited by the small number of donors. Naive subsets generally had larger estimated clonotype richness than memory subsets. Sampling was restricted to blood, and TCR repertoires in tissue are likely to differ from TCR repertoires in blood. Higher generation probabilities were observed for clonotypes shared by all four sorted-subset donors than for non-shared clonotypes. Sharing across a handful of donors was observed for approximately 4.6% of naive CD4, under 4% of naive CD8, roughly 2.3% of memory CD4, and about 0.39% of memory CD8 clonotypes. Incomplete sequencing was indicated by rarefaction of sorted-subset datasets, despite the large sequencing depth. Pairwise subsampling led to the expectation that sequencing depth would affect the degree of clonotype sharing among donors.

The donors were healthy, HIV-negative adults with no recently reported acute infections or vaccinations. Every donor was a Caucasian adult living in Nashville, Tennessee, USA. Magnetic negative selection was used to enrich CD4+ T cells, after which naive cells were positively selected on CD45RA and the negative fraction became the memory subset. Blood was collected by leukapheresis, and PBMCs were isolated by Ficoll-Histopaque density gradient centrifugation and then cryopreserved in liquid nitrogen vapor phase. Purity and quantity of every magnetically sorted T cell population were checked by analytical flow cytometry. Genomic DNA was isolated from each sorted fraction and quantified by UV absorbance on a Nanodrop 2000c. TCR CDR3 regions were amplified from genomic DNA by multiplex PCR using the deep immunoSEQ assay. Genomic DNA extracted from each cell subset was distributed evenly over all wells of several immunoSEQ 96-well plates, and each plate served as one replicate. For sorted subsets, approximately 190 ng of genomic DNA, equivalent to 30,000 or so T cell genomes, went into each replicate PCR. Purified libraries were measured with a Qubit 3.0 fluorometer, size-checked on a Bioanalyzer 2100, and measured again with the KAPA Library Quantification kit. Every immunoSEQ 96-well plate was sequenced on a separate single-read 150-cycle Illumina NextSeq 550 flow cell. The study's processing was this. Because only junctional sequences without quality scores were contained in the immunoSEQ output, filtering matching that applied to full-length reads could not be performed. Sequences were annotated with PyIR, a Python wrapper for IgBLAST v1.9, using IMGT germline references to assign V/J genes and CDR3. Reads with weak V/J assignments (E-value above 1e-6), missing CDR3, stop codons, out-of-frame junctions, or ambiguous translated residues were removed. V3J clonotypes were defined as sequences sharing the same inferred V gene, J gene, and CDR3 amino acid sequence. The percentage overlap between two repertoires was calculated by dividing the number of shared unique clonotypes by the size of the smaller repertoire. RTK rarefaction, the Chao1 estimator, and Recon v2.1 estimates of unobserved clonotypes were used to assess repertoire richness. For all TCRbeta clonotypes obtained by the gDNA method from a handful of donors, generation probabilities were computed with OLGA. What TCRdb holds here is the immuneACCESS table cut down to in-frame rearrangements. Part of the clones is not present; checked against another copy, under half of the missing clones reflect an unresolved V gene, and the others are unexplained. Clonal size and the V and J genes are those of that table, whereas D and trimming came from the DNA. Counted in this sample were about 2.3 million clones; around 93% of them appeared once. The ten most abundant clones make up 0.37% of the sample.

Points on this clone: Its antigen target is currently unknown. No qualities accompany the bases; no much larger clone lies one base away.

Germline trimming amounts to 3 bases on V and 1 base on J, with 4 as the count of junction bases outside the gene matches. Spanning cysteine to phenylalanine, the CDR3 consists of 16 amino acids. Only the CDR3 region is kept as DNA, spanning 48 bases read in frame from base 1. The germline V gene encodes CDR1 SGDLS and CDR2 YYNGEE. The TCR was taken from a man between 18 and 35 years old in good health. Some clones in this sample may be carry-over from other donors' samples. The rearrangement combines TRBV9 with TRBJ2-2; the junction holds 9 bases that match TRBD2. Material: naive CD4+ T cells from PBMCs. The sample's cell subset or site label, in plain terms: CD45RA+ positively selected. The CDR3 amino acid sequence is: CASSALSGGNTGELFF. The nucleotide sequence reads TGTGCCAGCAGCGCCCTTAGCGGGGGGAACACCGGGGAGCTGTTTTTT.